The clone carrying this TCR beta chain was seen once. Its cognate antigen is unknown. The CDR3 totals 14 residues. The V gene lost 0 bases and the J gene lost 0 bases, with 6 bases spanning the gap. Germline V lookup: CDR1 SGHTA, CDR2 FQGTGA. This specimen comes from a study of cytomegalovirus exposure and HLA in healthy donors. Study observations and caveats: The tendency of first-cohort TCR clusters to co-occur in the 120 validation repertoires was the finding of a later analysis. The study put 150 to 200 TCR beta chains on its list as cytomegalovirus-associated. Through in vitro validation, a few CMV-associated chains were shown to be specific for CMV antigens.

The data were produced by immunoSEQ multiplex PCR, yet TCRdb's version contains in-frame clones alone and is incomplete. Of 130,000 to 150,000 clones detected, around 88% appear once; the ten largest clones hold approximately 7.5%. This TCR was sampled from a woman in her late teens or twenties in good health and CMV-seropositive. This sequence joins TRBV7-3 and TRBJ2-7; TRBD2 is a possible D gene (5 bases). Sequencing input: PBMCs. CDR3 nucleotides: TGTGCCAGCAGCTTAACGGGGAGCTCCTACGAGCAGTACTTC. As protein: CASSLTGSSYEQYF.